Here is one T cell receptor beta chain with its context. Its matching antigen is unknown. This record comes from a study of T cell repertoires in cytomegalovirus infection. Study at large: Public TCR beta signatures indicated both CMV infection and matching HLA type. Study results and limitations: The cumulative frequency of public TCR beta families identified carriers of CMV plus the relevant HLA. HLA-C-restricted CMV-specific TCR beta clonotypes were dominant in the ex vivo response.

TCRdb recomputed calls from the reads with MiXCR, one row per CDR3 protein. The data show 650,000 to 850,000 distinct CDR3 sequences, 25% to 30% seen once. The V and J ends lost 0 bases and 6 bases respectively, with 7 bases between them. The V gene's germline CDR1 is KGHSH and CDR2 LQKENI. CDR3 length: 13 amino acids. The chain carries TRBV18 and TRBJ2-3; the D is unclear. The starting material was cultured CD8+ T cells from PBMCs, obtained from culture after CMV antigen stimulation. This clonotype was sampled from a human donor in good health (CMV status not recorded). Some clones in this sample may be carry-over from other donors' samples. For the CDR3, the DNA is TGTGCCAGCTCACCACCGTCAGCCGATACGCAGTATTTT. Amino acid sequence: CASSPPSADTQYF.